A single sample gave rise to the 8 T cell receptor beta chains below, sequenced in a study of long-term antiretroviral therapy in people with HIV. The assay, immunoSEQ v3.0, was run at survey level. The table came from immunoSEQ multiplex PCR; TCRdb's copy has only in-frame clones and leaves some out. The table has under 25,000 clones, more than 70% seen once. Sequencing used unsorted PBMCs, obtained 0.5 years before starting antiretroviral therapy. The receptors derive from a young man with HIV.

This clone has only a few counts. The chain is built from TRBV7-2 and TRBJ2-4, with 7 bases identical to TRBD2. From germline, CDR1 is SGHTA and CDR2 FQGNSA. The CDR3 has 19 residues. Trimming removed 1 base from V and 6 bases from J; junction bases left unmatched: 18. This CDR3 reads CASSLEYRGARGTSNIQYF. The CDR3 DNA follows: TGTGCCAGCAGCTTAGAATATCGGGGCGCGCGGGGGACCTCAAACATTCAGTACTTC.

The DNA for the CDR3 is TGCGCCAGCAGCCAGGGCGTGAACACTGAAGCTTTCTTT. It codes for CASSQGVNTEAFF. The chain combines TRBV4-3 with TRBJ1-1, with D uncertain. Germline V CDR1 and CDR2: LGHNA, YSLEER. Trimming left V 3 bases short and J 0 bases short, with 5 bases between. There are 13 residues in the CDR3.

Here the CDR3 reads CASSVDGRSSGNTIYF. CDR3 in DNA: TGTGCCAGCAGCGTAGATGGTCGGAGCTCTGGAAACACCATATATTTT. The rearrangement uses TRBV9 and TRBJ1-3; unclear D gene. Germline CDR1 is SGDLS and CDR2 is YYNGEE. This CDR3 is built from 16 residues. The germline V and J ends were trimmed by 0 bases and 0 bases, with 10 bases remaining between them.

This chain links TRBV27 with TRBJ1-5, with D possibly matching TRBD1 (5 bases). The CDR3 consists of 20 residues. Germline assignment: CDR1 MNHEY and CDR2 SMNVEV (reference sequence). The germline V and J ends were trimmed by 4 bases and 0 bases, with 25 bases remaining between them. The CDR3 DNA is TGTGCCAGCAGTTCCGTTTGGGGGGACCCTTGGACCTATAGCAATCAGCCCCAGCATTTT. Translation gives CASSSVWGDPWTYSNQPQHF.

V is TRBV6-5 and J is TRBJ1-4; D is ambiguous. The germline V and J ends were trimmed by 8 bases and 5 bases, with 9 bases remaining between them. The V gene's germline CDR1 is MNHEY and CDR2 SVGAGI. This CDR3 region has 12 residues. CDR3 nucleotide sequence: TGTGCCAGCCGGCGGGGAAATGAAAAACTGTTTTTT. The encoded protein is CASRRGNEKLFF.

This clone was seen more than once but under ten times. This sequence joins TRBV15 and TRBJ2-2; no definite D call. The CDR3 covers 15 residues. Trimming left V 0 bases short and J 6 bases short, with 11 bases between. Per the germline V gene, CDR1 is LNHNV and CDR2 is YYDKDF (reference sequence). CDR3 residues: CATSRDGIPAGELFF. The CDR3 DNA reads TGTGCCACCAGCAGAGATGGGATACCCGCCGGGGAGCTGTTTTTT.

The J gene is TRBJ1-1, the V gene TRBV27; D is possibly TRBD1 (5 bases). CDR3 size: 16 residues. V lost 4 bases to trimming and J lost 4 bases, with 19 bases between them. Germline CDR1 MNHEY, CDR2 SMNVEV (reference sequence). DNA for the CDR3: TGTGCCAGCAGTTCCCGGGACCCCATGTGGGGCACTGAAGCTTTCTTT. Translated: CASSSRDPMWGTEAFF.

This sequence joins TRBV6-5 and TRBJ1-1, with D possibly TRBD1 on 5 matching bases. Trimming shortened V by 2 bases and J by 4 bases, and 8 bases separated the two germline ends. Germline CDR1 is MNHEY and CDR2 is SVGAGI. The CDR3 contains 13 residues. As DNA, the CDR3 is TGTGCCAGCAGTTACGGGGGGTTCACTGAAGCTTTCTTT. Protein sequence: CASSYGGFTEAFF.